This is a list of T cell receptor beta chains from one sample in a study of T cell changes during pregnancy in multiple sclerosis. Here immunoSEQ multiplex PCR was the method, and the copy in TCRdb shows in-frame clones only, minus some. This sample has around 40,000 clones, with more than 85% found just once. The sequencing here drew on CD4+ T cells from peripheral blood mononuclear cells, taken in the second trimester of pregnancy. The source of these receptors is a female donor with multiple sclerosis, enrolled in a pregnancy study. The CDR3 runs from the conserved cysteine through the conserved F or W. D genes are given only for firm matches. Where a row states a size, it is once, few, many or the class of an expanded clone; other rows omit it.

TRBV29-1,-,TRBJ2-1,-,CSVAVAGNEQFF,TGCAGCGTTGCGGTAGCTGGAAATGAGCAGTTCTTC
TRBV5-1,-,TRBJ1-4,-,CASSPRATNEKLFF,TGCGCCAGCAGTCCCCGGGCAACTAATGAAAAACTGTTTTTT
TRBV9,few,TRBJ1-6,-,CASSARDGMNSPLHF,TGTGCCAGCAGCGCGCGGGACGGAATGAATTCACCCCTCCACTTT
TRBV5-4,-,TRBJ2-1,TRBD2,CASSSPGLADEQFF,TGTGCCAGCAGCTCTCCAGGACTAGCCGATGAGCAGTTCTTC
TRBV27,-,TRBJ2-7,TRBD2,CASTPLELAAYSSHEQYF,TGTGCCAGTACCCCCCTAGAGCTAGCGGCATATAGTAGCCACGAGCAGTACTTC
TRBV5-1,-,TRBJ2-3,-,CASSGAQESDTQYF,TGCGCCAGCAGCGGTGCACAGGAATCAGATACGCAGTATTTT
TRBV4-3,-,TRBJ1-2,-,CASSHERVNYGYTF,TGCGCCAGCAGCCATGAGCGGGTTAACTATGGCTACACCTTC
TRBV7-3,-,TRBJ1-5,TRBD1,CASSLQGAGWSNQPQHF,TGTGCCAGCAGTTTGCAGGGGGCGGGTTGGAGCAATCAGCCCCAGCATTTT
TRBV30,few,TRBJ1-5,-,CAWSVLENQPQHF,TGTGCCTGGAGTGTCTTGGAGAATCAGCCCCAGCATTTT
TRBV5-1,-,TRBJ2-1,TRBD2,CASSRSGGLYNEQFF,TGCGCCAGCAGTCGTAGCGGGGGGTTATACAATGAGCAGTTCTTC
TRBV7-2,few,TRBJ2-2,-,CASSLAGQRTGELFF,TGTGCCAGCAGCTTAGCGGGGCAACGCACCGGGGAGCTGTTTTTT
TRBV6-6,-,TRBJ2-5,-,CASSYPAEGETQYF,TGTGCCAGCAGTTACCCGGCTGAGGGAGAGACCCAGTACTTC
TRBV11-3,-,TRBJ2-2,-,CASSLGPNTGELFF,TGTGCCAGCAGCTTAGGGCCGAACACCGGGGAGCTGTTTTTT
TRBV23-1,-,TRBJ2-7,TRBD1,CASSRPGQLSYEQYF,TGCGCCAGCAGTCGACCGGGACAGCTATCCTACGAGCAGTACTTC
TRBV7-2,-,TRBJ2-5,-,CASSLKLGKRQETQYF,TGTGCCAGCAGCTTAAAGCTAGGTAAACGGCAAGAGACCCAGTACTTC
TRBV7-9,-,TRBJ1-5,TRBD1,CASSAGTGLTKNDQPQHF,TGTGCCAGCAGCGCCGGGACAGGGCTCACCAAAAACGATCAGCCCCAGCATTTT
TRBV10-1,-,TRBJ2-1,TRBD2,CASSYSGTVYEQFF,TGCGCCAGCAGTTATAGCGGGACGGTCTATGAGCAGTTCTTC
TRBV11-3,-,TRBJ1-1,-,CASRRDADTEAFF,TGTGCCAGCCGCCGAGACGCGGACACTGAAGCTTTCTTT
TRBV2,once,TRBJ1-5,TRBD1,CASSGQGSYSNQPQHF,TGTGCCAGCAGTGGACAGGGGTCTTATAGCAATCAGCCCCAGCATTTT
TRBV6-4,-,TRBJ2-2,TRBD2,CASRRLAGDGGELFF,TGTGCCAGCAGAAGACTAGCGGGAGATGGCGGGGAGCTGTTTTTT
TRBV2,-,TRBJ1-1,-,CASTTVNTEAFF,TGTGCCAGCACTACCGTGAACACTGAAGCTTTCTTT
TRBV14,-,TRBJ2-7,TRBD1,CASSLRGTVLSYEQYF,TGTGCCAGCAGCCTCAGAGGGACAGTTCTTTCCTACGAGCAGTACTTC
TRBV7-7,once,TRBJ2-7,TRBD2,CASSSWTSGAEQYF,TGTGCCAGCAGCTCGTGGACTAGCGGGGCCGAGCAGTACTTC
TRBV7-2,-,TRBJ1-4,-,CASSFNLHEKLFF,TGTGCCAGCAGCTTCAACCTACATGAAAAACTGTTTTTT
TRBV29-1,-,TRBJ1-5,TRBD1,CSVADRERNQPQHF,TGCAGCGTTGCTGACAGGGAAAGAAATCAGCCCCAGCATTTT
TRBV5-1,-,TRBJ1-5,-,CASSSGAEQPQHF,TGCGCCAGCAGCTCAGGGGCCGAACAGCCCCAGCATTTT